The clone carrying this TCR beta chain was observed a few times. Antigen: not known. Other DNA sequences in the same sample also yield this CDR3. Germline CDR1 and CDR2: SNHLY and FYNNEI. The V end was cut by 4 bases, the J end by 3 bases, with 3 bases between. This CDR3 is built from 11 residues. The data are from a study of shared clonotypes between healthy human individuals. Study-level results: A generally larger estimated richness was seen in naive subsets than in memory subsets. The study found lower generation probabilities in non-shared clonotypes than in those shared by all four donors. Naive CD4 clonotypes were shared across a handful of donors at 5% to 6%.

Clones were sequenced by immunoSEQ multiplex PCR, and TCRdb holds only the in-frame ones, with some missing. The profile shows about 1.5 million clones, 98% of them singletons. The J gene is TRBJ2-5, the V gene TRBV2; D remains ambiguous. The TCR was taken from a man younger than 40 in good health. The sequenced sample consisted of naive CD4+ T cells sorted from blood. The sample's subset: CD45RA+ positively selected. This CDR3 is CASSVEETQYF. In DNA, the CDR3 is TGTGCCAGCAGTGTGGAAGAGACCCAGTACTTC.